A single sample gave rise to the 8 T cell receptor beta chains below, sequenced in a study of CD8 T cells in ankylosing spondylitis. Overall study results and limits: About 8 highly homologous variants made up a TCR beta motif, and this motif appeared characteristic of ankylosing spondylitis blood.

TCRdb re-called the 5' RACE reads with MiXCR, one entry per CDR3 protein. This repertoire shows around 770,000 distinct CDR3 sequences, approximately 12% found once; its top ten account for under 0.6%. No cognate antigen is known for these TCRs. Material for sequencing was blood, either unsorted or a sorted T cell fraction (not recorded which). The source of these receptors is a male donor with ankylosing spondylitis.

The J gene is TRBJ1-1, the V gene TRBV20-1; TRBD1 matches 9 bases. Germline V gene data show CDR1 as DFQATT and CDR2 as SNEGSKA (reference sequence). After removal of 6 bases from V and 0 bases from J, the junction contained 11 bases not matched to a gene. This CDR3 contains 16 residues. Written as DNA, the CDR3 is TGCAGTGCCGACCGGGGGACAGGGTCCCTGAACACTGAAGCTTTCTTT. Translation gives CSADRGTGSLNTEAFF.

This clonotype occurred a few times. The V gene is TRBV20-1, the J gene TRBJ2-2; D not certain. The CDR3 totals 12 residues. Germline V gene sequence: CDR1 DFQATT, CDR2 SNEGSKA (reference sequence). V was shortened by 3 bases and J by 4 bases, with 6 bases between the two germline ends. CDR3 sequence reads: CSASFLTGELFF. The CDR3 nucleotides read TGCAGTGCTAGTTTCCTCACCGGGGAGCTGTTTTTT.

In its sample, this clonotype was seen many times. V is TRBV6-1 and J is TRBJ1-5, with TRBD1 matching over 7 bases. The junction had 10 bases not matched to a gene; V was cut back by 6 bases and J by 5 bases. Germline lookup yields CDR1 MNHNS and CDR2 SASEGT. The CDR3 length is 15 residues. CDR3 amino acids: CASRGWGQIYQPQHF. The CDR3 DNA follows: TGTGCCAGCAGGGGCTGGGGACAGATCTATCAGCCCCAGCATTTT.

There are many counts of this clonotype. The CDR3 coding sequence is TGCAGTGCTAGAGACACAGTGCATGGCTACACCTTC. It translates to CSARDTVHGYTF. The chain employs TRBV20-1 and TRBJ1-2; no firm D call. The CDR3 length is 12 residues. Per germline, CDR1 DFQATT and CDR2 SNEGSKA (reference sequence). The V end was cut by 0 bases, the J end by 6 bases, with 8 bases between.

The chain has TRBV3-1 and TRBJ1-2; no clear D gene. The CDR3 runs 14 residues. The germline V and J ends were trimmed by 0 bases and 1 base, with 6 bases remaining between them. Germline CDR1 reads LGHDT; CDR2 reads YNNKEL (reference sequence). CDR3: CASSQDPFNYGYTF. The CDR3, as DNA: TGTGCCAGCAGCCAAGACCCGTTTAACTATGGCTACACCTTC.

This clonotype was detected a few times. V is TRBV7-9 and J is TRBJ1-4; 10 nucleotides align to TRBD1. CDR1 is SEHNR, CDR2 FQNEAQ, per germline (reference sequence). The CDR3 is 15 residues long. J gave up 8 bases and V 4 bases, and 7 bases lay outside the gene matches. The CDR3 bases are TGTGCCAGCAGCTCGAGACAGGGGGCCGTCGAAAAACTGTTTTTT. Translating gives CASSSRQGAVEKLFF.

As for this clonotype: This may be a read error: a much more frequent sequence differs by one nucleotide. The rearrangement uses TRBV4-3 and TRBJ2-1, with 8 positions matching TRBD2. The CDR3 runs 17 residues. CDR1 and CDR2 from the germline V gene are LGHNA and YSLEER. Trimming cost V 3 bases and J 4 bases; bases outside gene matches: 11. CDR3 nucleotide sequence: TGCGCCAGCAGCCACCATAGCGGGGCCAGGAATTACAATGAGCAGTTCTTC. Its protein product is CASSHHSGARNYNEQFF.

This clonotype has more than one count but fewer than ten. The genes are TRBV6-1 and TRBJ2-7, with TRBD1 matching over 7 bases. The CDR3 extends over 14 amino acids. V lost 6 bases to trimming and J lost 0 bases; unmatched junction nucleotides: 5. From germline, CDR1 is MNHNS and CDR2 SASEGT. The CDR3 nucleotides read TGTGCCAGCAGCCAGACAGGGTACTCCTACGAGCAGTACTTC. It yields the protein CASSQTGYSYEQYF.